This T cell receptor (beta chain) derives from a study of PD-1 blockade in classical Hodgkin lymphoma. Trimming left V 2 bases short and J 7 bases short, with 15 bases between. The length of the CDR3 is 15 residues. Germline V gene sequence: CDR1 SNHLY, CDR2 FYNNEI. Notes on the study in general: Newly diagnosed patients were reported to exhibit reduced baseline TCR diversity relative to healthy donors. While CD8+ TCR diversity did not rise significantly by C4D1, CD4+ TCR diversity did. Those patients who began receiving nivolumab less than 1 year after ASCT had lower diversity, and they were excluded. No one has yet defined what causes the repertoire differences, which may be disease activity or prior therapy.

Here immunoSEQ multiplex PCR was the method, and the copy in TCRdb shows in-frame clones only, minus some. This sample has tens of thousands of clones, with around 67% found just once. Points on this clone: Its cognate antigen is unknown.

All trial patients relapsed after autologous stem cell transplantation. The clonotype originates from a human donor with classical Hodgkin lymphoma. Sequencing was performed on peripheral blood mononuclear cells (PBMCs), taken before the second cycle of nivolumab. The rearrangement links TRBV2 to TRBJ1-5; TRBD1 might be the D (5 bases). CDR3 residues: CASSELQGARQPQHF. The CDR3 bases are TGTGCCAGCAGTGAACTCCAGGGAGCAAGGCAGCCCCAGCATTTT. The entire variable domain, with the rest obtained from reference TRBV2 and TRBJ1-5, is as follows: EPEVTQTPSHQVTQMGQEVILRCVPISNHLYFYWYRQILGQKVEFLVSFYNNEISEKSEIFDDQFSVERPDGSNFTLKIRSTKLEDSAMYFCASSELQGARQPQHFGDGTRLSIL.